This paragraph reports one TCR beta chain. Via MiXCR, TCRdb re-called the 5' RACE reads, giving one row per CDR3 protein. The sample has 400,000 to 650,000 distinct CDR3 sequences, 20% to 25% seen once. This sample stems from a study of identical twins. The CDR3 spans 12 residues. Per the germline V gene, CDR1 is LGHDT and CDR2 is YNNKEL (reference sequence). Trimming left V 9 bases short and J 5 bases short, with 14 bases between. This same sample was also taken into another study, of T cells expressing NK-cell markers.

Sequencing was carried out using CD4+ T cells sorted from blood. The receptor was isolated from a woman younger than 30 in good health. The genes are TRBV3-1 and TRBJ2-7; D possibly corresponds to TRBD1 (5 bases). CDR3 amino acids: CASRAQDNEQYF. The CDR3 DNA reads TGTGCCAGTCGGGCCCAGGACAACGAGCAGTACTTC.